Each of the 27 T cell receptor beta chains below was sequenced from the same sample in a study of T cells in Graves' hyperthyroidism and ophthalmopathy. Authors of the study amplified TCR beta CDR3 regions from RNA transcripts. Initially, a first-round RT-PCR of the TCR CDR3 employed the HTBI primer set. TCRdb itself ran the multiplex PCR reads through MiXCR, one entry per CDR3 protein. This table holds roughly 300,000 distinct CDR3 sequences, roughly 18% found once. The sample comprised blood. The receptor source for this set is a woman between 50 and 59 years old with Graves' hyperthyroidism.

This clonotype was picked up many times. The CDR3 nucleotides read TGCAGTGCTAGAGATTCCGGGGGACTAGCGGGAGTTGGAGATACGCAGTATTTT. This sequence encodes CSARDSGGLAGVGDTQYF. The chain joins TRBV20-1 to TRBJ2-3; 14 nucleotides match TRBD2. V gave up 0 bases and J gave up 5 bases; unmatched junction bases: 10. CDR1 is DFQATT, CDR2 SNEGSKA, per germline (reference sequence). The CDR3 totals 18 residues.

The chain has TRBV6-1 and TRBJ1-2; D is ambiguous. This CDR3 comprises 14 residues. Germline CDR1 is MNHNS and CDR2 is SASEGT. The V and J ends lost 6 bases and 2 bases respectively, with 13 bases between them. In DNA form, the CDR3 reads TGTGCCAGCAGGCCCATGCTAATCAACTATGGCTACACCTTC. Its translation is CASRPMLINYGYTF.

There are many counts of this clonotype. The chain recombines TRBV20-1 with TRBJ1-1, with D unresolved. The CDR3 contains 13 residues. The germline V gene has CDR1 DFQATT and CDR2 SNEGSKA (reference sequence). V lost 5 bases to trimming and J lost 8 bases, with 18 bases between them. The CDR3 DNA follows: TGCAGTGCTGGAGCCTCTCGGGGATGGGAAGCTTTCTTT. Its protein is CSAGASRGWEAFF.

This clonotype showed up many times. The rearrangement links TRBV7-8 to TRBJ2-7; 14 nucleotides align to TRBD2. J gave up 4 bases and V 3 bases, and 11 bases lay outside the gene matches. The CDR3 has 18 residues. Germline loops: CDR1 SGHVS, CDR2 FQNEAQ. The CDR3 nucleotides read TGTGCCAGCAGCTTTGACGGGACTAGCGGGAGTCACAGTTACGAGCAGTACTTC. This encodes CASSFDGTSGSHSYEQYF.

V and J are TRBV7-2 and TRBJ2-3; tentatively, D is TRBD2 (6 bases). V was pared by 2 bases and J by 0 bases, with 12 bases between. CDR3 size: 16 residues. Germline V lookup: CDR1 SGHTA, CDR2 FQGNSA. CDR3 nucleotide sequence: TGTGCCAGCAGCTTATTCGGCGGGGCCAGCACAGATACGCAGTATTTT. Amino acids: CASSLFGGASTDTQYF. The complete variable domain, with remaining parts taken from reference TRBV7-2 and TRBJ2-3, reads GAGVSQSPSNKVTEKGKDVELRCDPISGHTALYWYRQSLGQGLEFLIYFQGNSAPDKSGLPSDRFSAERTGGSVSTLTIQRTQQEDSAVYLCASSLFGGASTDTQYFGPGTRLTVL.

For this clonotype: Mismatch with germline at one junction end may stem from a read error. The rearrangement links TRBV30 to TRBJ1-5; D is unclear. Germline V gene data show CDR1 as GTSNPN and CDR2 as SVGIG (reference sequence). The CDR3 loop spans 14 amino acids. The CDR3 bases are TGTACCTGGAGTCGTCCAGGCGGCAATCAGCCCCAGCATTTT. It specifies CTWSRPGGNQPQHF. Full variable domain (outside the CDR3, taken from reference TRBV30 and TRBJ1-5): SQTIHQWPATLVQPVGSPLSLECTVEGTSNPNLYWYRQAAGRGLQLLFYSVGIGQISSEVPQNLSASRPQDRQFILSSKKLLLSDSGFYLCTWSRPGGNQPQHFGDGTRLSIL.

The table lists this clonotype with many counts. V and J are TRBV4-1 and TRBJ1-1; D is possibly TRBD1 (6 bases). Deletions cut 4 bases from V and 1 base from J, with 13 bases between. CDR1 and CDR2 from the germline V gene are MGHRA and YSYEKL. This CDR3 contains 15 residues. The CDR3 region is CASSRPGGANTEAFF. The CDR3 nucleotides read TGCGCCAGCAGCCGGCCGGGGGGGGCGAACACTGAAGCTTTCTTT.

This clonotype was seen many times. The V gene is TRBV13, the J gene TRBJ2-7; possible D gene TRBD2, 6 bases. The germline V and J ends were trimmed by 0 bases and 2 bases, with 11 bases remaining between them. The V gene's germline CDR1 is PRHDT and CDR2 FYEKMQ (reference sequence). The CDR3 has 15 residues. CDR3 nucleotides: TGTGCCAGCAGCTTAGGTGGTAGCGGTACCTACGAGCAGTACTTC. Amino acid sequence: CASSLGGSGTYEQYF. Full variable domain (outside the CDR3, taken from reference TRBV13 and TRBJ2-7): AAGVIQSPRHLIKEKRETATLKCYPIPRHDTVYWYQQGPGQDPQFLISFYEKMQSDKGSIPDRFSAQQFSDYHSELNMSSLELGDSALYFCASSLGGSGTYEQYFGPGTRLTVT.

Points on this clonotype: This may arise from a read error, as a much more abundant clone is one base away. This chain links TRBV27 with TRBJ1-2; D is ambiguous. This CDR3 is 15 amino acids long. Germline CDR1 is MNHEY and CDR2 is SMNVEV (reference sequence). CDR3: CAGSLSREPLYGYTF. CDR3 nucleotide sequence: TGTGCCGGCAGTTTATCGAGGGAACCTCTCTATGGCTACACCTTC.

This clonotype has at least ten counts. This chain links TRBV11-2 with TRBJ1-1; a weak D match, TRBD1 (5 bases). Germline CDR1 is SGHAT and CDR2 is FQNNGV. V shed 1 base and J shed 4 bases, with 13 bases lying between them. The CDR3 covers 15 residues. CDR3 amino acids: CASSLGGARSTEAFF. CDR3 nucleotides: TGTGCCAGCAGCTTAGGAGGGGCGAGGAGCACTGAAGCTTTCTTT.

This clonotype has a count of ten or more. The rearrangement links TRBV3-1 to TRBJ2-7; D gene uncertain. The CDR3 is made up of 15 amino acids. V was pared by 1 base and J by 5 bases, with 15 bases between. Germline CDR1 reads LGHDT; CDR2 reads YNNKEL (reference sequence). The CDR3 loop is CASSQGGNSLDEQYF. DNA of the CDR3: TGTGCCAGCAGCCAAGGGGGTAACAGCCTCGACGAGCAGTACTTC.

This clonotype has a handful of counts. The CDR3 reads CSARDLSAYQETQYF. In DNA form, the CDR3 reads TGCAGTGCTAGAGATCTCAGCGCGTACCAAGAGACCCAGTACTTC. The chain links TRBV20-1 to TRBJ2-5, with D unresolved. The CDR3 contains 15 residues. V dropped 0 bases and J dropped 0 bases, with 11 bases sitting between them. Germline V gives CDR1 DFQATT, CDR2 SNEGSKA (reference sequence).

There are a few counts of this clonotype. This chain connects TRBV28 to TRBJ1-2, with 7 bases matching TRBD1. This CDR3 is 16 amino acids long. V lost 7 bases to trimming and J lost 4 bases; unmatched junction nucleotides: 15. The germline gives CDR1 MDHEN, CDR2 SYDVKM. CDR3 bases: TGTGCCAGCACCCCAGGGGGAGGGGGGCCTAGCTATGGCTACACCTTC. It encodes CASTPGGGGPSYGYTF.

The rearrangement joins TRBV30 to TRBJ2-5, with D uncertain. V was cut by 5 bases and J by 12 bases, with 16 bases left in between. Germline V gives CDR1 GTSNPN, CDR2 SVGIG (reference sequence). The CDR3 is 11 residues long. This CDR3 is CAWSDRSFKYF. The CDR3 DNA is TGTGCCTGGTCAGACCGATCCTTTAAGTACTTC.

This clonotype was found many times. The chain has TRBV11-2 and TRBJ2-7; D is unresolved. CDR1 and CDR2 (germline): SGHAT, FQNNGV. CDR3 length: 14 residues. Trimming pared 5 bases from V and 3 bases from J, leaving 14 bases between. The CDR3 is CASSLNRDFYEQYF. In nucleotides, the CDR3 is TGTGCCAGCAGCCTTAACAGAGATTTCTACGAGCAGTACTTC.

This clonotype was observed a handful of times. The chain has TRBV28 and TRBJ2-3; D may be TRBD2 (7 bases). The CDR3 has 13 amino acids. V dropped 8 bases and J dropped 6 bases, with 15 bases sitting between them. Germline values: CDR1 MDHEN, CDR2 SYDVKM. DNA for the CDR3: TGTGCCAGCGGGGGGGGCCTTGGGGATACGCAGTATTTT. It yields the protein CASGGGLGDTQYF.

This chain connects TRBV10-1 to TRBJ2-7; D is perhaps TRBD1 (6 bases). Germline-derived CDR1 and CDR2 are WNHNN and SYGVQD (reference sequence). V lost 3 bases, J lost 7 bases, and 13 bases lay in between. The CDR3 has 13 amino acids. The CDR3 loop reads CASSDRGLTEQYF. CDR3 sequence (DNA): TGCGCCAGCAGTGACAGGGGATTAACGGAGCAGTACTTC.

The chain is built from TRBV6-2 or TRBV6-3 and TRBJ2-7; D might be TRBD1 or TRBD2, each matching 5 bases. The germline V gene encodes CDR1 MNHEY and CDR2 SVGEGT. Trimming cost V 2 bases and J 0 bases, with 8 bases left between them. This CDR3 contains 14 residues. The CDR3 region has the DNA TGTGCCAGCAGTTACCGGGACGCCTCCTACGAGCAGTACGTC. Residues: CASSYRDASYEQYV.

This clonotype has just a few counts. This chain links TRBV6-5 with TRBJ2-3; the D is unclear. The germline gives CDR1 MNHEY, CDR2 SVGAGI. Trimming left V 0 bases short and J 4 bases short, with 8 bases between. The CDR3 sequence is 14 residues long. The CDR3 here is CASSYSVAPDTQYF. Here the CDR3 DNA reads TGTGCCAGCAGTTACTCCGTTGCCCCAGATACGCAGTATTTT.

This sequence joins TRBV29-1 and TRBJ2-3; tentative D call: TRBD2 (6 bases). The germline gives CDR1 SQVTM, CDR2 ANQGSEA. Trimming stripped 6 bases from V and 6 bases from J, with 13 bases between. CDR3 length equals 12 residues. CDR3 DNA: TGCAGCGTGGAGGGGACGTTCGATACGCAGTATTTT. This codes for CSVEGTFDTQYF.

This clonotype was found many times. This chain uses TRBV6-2 or TRBV6-3 with TRBJ1-6; TRBD1 agrees at 9 bases. CDR3 length: 20 residues. The junction had 13 bases not matched to a gene; V was cut back by 0 bases and J by 4 bases. Germline lookup yields CDR1 MNHEY and CDR2 SVGEGT. CDR3 loop: CASSYSAGLEDRGYNSPLHF. CDR3 nucleotide sequence: TGTGCCAGCAGTTACTCGGCCGGGCTCGAAGACAGGGGGTATAATTCACCCCTCCACTTT.

This clonotype has more than one count but fewer than ten. J is TRBJ2-7 and V is TRBV5-6; possibly TRBD1 or TRBD2 for D (5 bases each). The CDR3 runs to 13 residues. Germline CDR1 SGHDT, CDR2 YYEEEE. Trimming pared 4 bases from V and 5 bases from J, leaving 13 bases between. In DNA form, the CDR3 reads TGTGCCAGCAGCCGCCGATGGGGACACGAGCAGTACGTC. Translation: CASSRRWGHEQYV.

This clonotype has more than one count but fewer than ten. The rearrangement uses TRBV20-1 and TRBJ1-6; D remains unclear. From germline, CDR1 is DFQATT and CDR2 SNEGSKA (reference sequence). The CDR3 contains 15 residues. V lost 3 bases and J 8 bases, leaving 17 bases between the germline ends. In nucleotides, the CDR3 is TGCAGTGCTAGTAGCGTGCAGGAGAGCTATTCACCCCTCCACTTT. It specifies CSASSVQESYSPLHF.

The chain combines TRBV20-1 with TRBJ2-5; TRBD2 agrees at 9 bases. Per the germline V gene, CDR1 is DFQATT and CDR2 is SNEGSKA (reference sequence). The CDR3 loop spans 15 amino acids. J lost 3 bases, V lost 2 bases, and 7 bases had no gene match. Here the CDR3 DNA reads TGCAGTGCTAGATCCAGCGGGGGGTTCAAAGAGACCCAGTACTTC. This gives the protein CSARSSGGFKETQYF.

V gene TRBV12-3 or TRBV12-4 combines with J gene TRBJ2-1; 8 nucleotides align to TRBD2. J gave up 0 bases and V 0 bases, and 7 bases lay outside the gene matches. The CDR3 has 18 amino acids. This chain's CDR3 is CASSLAAGGAFSYNEQFF. The CDR3 DNA reads as TGTGCCAGCAGTTTAGCCGCGGGAGGCGCGTTCTCCTACAATGAGCAGTTCTTC.

The chain couples TRBV19 to TRBJ1-5; no reliable D call. V was shortened by 2 bases and J by 5 bases, with 7 bases between the two germline ends. CDR1 LNHDA and CDR2 SQIVND come from the germline V gene (reference sequence). This CDR3 is built from 13 residues. This CDR3 reads CASSIIAHQPQHF. The DNA for the CDR3 is TGTGCCAGTAGTATAATCGCTCATCAGCCCCAGCATTTT.

This clonotype came up a few times. The J gene is TRBJ1-2, the V gene TRBV19; perhaps TRBD1 as D (6 bases). V was shortened by 5 bases and J by 3 bases, with 22 bases between the two germline ends. This CDR3 is 17 amino acids long. In germline, CDR1 is LNHDA, CDR2 SQIVND (reference sequence). CDR3 sequence reads: CASSFLFTGIEDYGYTF. For the CDR3, the DNA is TGTGCCAGTAGTTTCCTCTTTACAGGGATAGAGGACTATGGCTACACCTTC. The whole variable domain, remainder taken from reference TRBV19 and TRBJ1-2, is DGGITQSPKYLFRKEGQNVTLSCEQNLNHDAMYWYRQDPGQGLRLIYYSQIVNDFQKGDIAEGYSVSREKKESFPLTVTSAQKNPTAFYLCASSFLFTGIEDYGYTFGSGTRLTVV.